What follows describes a single T cell receptor beta chain. Its antigen target is currently unknown. The input lacks base qualities; no much larger clone sits a single base away. These data are taken from a study of blood T cell repertoires in COVID-19 (dated by TCRdb to the early 2020s). With regard to the full study: Samples from collaborators originated in the United States, Italy and Spain and spanned both the acute and convalescent phases of COVID-19. The material from the prospective study consisted of cDNA or gDNA derived from T cells, B-cell-depleted T cells, or PBMCs. Subjects who had been exposed to COVID-19, were actively infected with it, or had recovered from it provided the deeply sampled blood TCRbeta repertoires that made up the dataset. The repertoires were released in a freely available public database intended as a resource for research on the immune response to SARS-CoV-2. Samples came from the ongoing ImmuneRACE study (first 160 participants) plus 1,254 subjects from 6 global collaborators. The sample metadata nearly always contained a de-identified subject ID, COVID-19 status, age in years and sex. Where HLA class I and class II types were available, the types were taken from metadata supplied by the sample provider, not from assay-based typing. The full study reports these points: The quantity of clinical and demographic metadata differed by source and by participant and was supplied without curation.

The germline ends are 15 bases apart after V is trimmed by 7 bases and J by 1 base. The CDR3 sequence holds 15 residues, the cysteine and phenylalanine included. Kept here is only the CDR3 DNA, which spans 45 bases and is read in frame from base 1. The CDR1 and CDR2 encoded by the germline V gene are MDHEN and SYDVKM. The immunoSEQ Assay, a bias-controlled multiplex PCR, was used to amplify TCRbeta CDR3 regions from genomic DNA. Per the source publication's procedure: The number of nucleated cells in each sample was estimated by amplification of reference gene primers within the assay. Sequence reads were collapsed and filtered to measure the absolute abundance of every unique TCRbeta CDR3 rearrangement. For each sample, productive Simpson clonality was calculated as the square root of Simpson's diversity index over productive rearrangements. In its TCRdb copy, this immuneACCESS table keeps in-frame sequences only and misses some clones. Where compared with another copy, unresolved V genes explain less than half of these, and the others have no known cause. The V and J calls and clone size come from that table; D and trimming were worked out from the DNA. The sample table contains tens of thousands of clones; only one count was recorded for around 87% of them. The ten largest clones take up about 15% of the sample.

Collaborating institutions collected whole blood in K2EDTA tubes following their own protocols. For TCRbeta analysis, collaborators shipped samples as frozen whole blood, isolated PBMCs, or DNA extracted from either of those sample types. The rearrangement combines TRBV28 with TRBJ2-3; perhaps TRBD2 is the D gene, with 6 bases matching. The sequence derives from a human donor in a cohort sampled during active COVID-19. Sample: peripheral blood. Read as DNA, the sequence is TGTGCCAGCACCCCGCTAGGCGGGGGCACAGATACGCAGTATTTT. This translates into CASTPLGGGTDTQYF.